The 2 T cell receptor beta chains below all came from one sample that was sequenced in a study of early T cells in non-severe SARS-CoV-2 infection. TCRdb recomputed calls from the 5' RACE reads with MiXCR, one row per CDR3 protein. The sample lists under 70,000 distinct CDR3 sequences, around a tenth occurring once. The sample taken for sequencing was whole blood. All receptors come from an adult who was a healthcare worker with PCR-confirmed SARS-CoV-2 infection or an uninfected control (not recorded which).

V and J are TRBV29-1 and TRBJ2-7; no reliable D call. This CDR3 has 11 residues. The germline V and J ends were trimmed by 5 bases and 6 bases, with 11 bases remaining between them. CDR1 SQVTM and CDR2 ANQGSEA come from the germline V gene. CDR3 loop: CSVSRSGEQYF. In DNA, the CDR3 is TGCAGCGTTTCACGGTCCGGCGAGCAGTACTTC.

This clonotype was detected many times. The V call is TRBV10-3, the J call TRBJ2-7, with D perhaps being TRBD1 or TRBD2 (5 bases each). V was clipped by 7 bases and J by 3 bases, with 13 bases between them. Germline loops: CDR1 ENHRY, CDR2 SYGVKD. CDR3 size: 13 residues. The CDR3 is CAINSGPVYEQYF. As DNA, the CDR3 is TGTGCCATCAATTCGGGACCGGTCTACGAGCAGTACTTC.